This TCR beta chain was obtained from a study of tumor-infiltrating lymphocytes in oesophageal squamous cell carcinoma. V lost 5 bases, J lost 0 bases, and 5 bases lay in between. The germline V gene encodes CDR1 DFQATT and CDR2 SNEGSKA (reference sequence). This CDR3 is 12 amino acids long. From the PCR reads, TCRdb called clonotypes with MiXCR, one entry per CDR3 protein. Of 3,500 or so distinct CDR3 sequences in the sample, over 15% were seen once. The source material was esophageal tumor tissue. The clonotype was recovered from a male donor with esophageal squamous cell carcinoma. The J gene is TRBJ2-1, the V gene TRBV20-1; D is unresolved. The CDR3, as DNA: TGCAGTGCTGACGACTCCTACAATGAGCAGTTCTTC. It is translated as CSADDSYNEQFF.